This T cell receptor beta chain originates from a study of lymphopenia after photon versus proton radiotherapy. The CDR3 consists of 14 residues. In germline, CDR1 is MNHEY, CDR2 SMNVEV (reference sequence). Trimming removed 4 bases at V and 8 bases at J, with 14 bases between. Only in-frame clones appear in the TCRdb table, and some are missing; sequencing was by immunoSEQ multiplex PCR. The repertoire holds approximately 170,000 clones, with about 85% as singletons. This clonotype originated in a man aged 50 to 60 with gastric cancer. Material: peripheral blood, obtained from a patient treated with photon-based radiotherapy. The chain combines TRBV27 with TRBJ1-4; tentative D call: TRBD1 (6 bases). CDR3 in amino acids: CASSSPGTSEKLFF. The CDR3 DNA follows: TGTGCCAGCAGTTCCCCCGGGACAAGCGAAAAACTGTTTTTT.